This T cell receptor (beta chain) was identified in a study of shared clonotypes between healthy human individuals. Study context: Contributing individuals were two females and three males aged 18 to 49. Study-level points and caveats: Sampling was confined to blood; repertoires within tissues likely differ.

TCRdb's copy holds only in-frame clones and misses some; the assay was immunoSEQ multiplex PCR. The profile shows over 2,000,000 clones, 85% to 95% of them singletons. The CDR3 covers 16 residues. Per germline, CDR1 SGDLS and CDR2 YYNGEE. V dropped 0 bases and J dropped 0; count of bases not matched to a gene: 6. Naivety among CD8 cells was defined by CD45RO negativity and positive CCR7 selection, thereby excluding terminally differentiated effector memory CD45RA+ cells. Notes on this clone: Its antigen is unknown.

V and J are TRBV9 and TRBJ2-7; TRBD1 agrees at 7 bases. The sequencing input was naive CD8+ T cells from PBMCs. This receptor was taken from a man younger than 30 in good health. Some clones in this sample may be carry-over from other donors' samples. CDR3 sequence: CASSVEGDSISYEQYF. In nucleotides, the CDR3 is TGTGCCAGCAGCGTAGAGGGGGACAGCATCTCCTACGAGCAGTACTTC.